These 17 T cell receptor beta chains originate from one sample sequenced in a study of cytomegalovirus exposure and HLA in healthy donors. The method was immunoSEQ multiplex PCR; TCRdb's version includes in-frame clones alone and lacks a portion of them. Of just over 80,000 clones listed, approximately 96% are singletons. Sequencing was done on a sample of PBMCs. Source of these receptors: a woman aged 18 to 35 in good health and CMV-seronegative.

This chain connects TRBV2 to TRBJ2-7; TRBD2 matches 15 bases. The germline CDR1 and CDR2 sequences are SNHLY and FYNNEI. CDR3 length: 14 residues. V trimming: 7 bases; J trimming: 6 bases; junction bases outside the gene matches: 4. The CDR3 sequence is CASKGLAGGGEQYF. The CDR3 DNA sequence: TGTGCCAGCAAAGGACTAGCGGGAGGGGGCGAGCAGTACTTC.

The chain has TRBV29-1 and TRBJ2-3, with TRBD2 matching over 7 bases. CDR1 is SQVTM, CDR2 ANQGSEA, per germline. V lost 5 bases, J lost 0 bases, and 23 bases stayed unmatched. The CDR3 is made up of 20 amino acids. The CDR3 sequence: CSVNSHPGSGEDSSTDTQYF. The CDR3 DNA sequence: TGCAGCGTTAATTCCCACCCTGGAAGCGGGGAGGATTCTAGCACAGATACGCAGTATTTT.

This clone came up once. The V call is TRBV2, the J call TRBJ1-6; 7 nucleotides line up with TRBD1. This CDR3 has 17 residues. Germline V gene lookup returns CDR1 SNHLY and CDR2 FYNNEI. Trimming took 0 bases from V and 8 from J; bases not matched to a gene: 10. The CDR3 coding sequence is TGTGCCAGCAGTGAAGCGCTTCTCGGGACAGTTGATTCACCCCTCCACTTT. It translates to CASSEALLGTVDSPLHF.

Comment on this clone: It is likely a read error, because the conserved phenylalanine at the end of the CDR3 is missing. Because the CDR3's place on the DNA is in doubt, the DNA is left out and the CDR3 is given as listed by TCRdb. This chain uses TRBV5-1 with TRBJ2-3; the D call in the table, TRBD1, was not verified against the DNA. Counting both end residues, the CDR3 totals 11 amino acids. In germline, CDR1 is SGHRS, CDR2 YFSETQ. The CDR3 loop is CASSWESGTGT.

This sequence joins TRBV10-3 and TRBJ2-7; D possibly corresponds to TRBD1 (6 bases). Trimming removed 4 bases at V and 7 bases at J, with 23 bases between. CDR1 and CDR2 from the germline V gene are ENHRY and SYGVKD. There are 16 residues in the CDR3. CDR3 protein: CAISGGRQDTPGEQYF. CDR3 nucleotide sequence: TGTGCCATCAGTGGGGGGCGACAGGACACGCCAGGGGAGCAGTACTTC.

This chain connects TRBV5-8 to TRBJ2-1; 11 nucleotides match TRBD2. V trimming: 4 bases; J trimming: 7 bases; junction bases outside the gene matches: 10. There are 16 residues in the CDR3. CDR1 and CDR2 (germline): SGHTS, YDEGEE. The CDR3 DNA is TGTGCCAGCAGCCTATCGTGGGGACTAGCGGCGAATGAGCAGTTCTTC. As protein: CASSLSWGLAANEQFF.

Here the CDR3 reads CASSQYSGTGAQHF. Written as DNA, the CDR3 is TGCGCCAGCAGCCAATATTCCGGGACAGGGGCCCAGCATTTT. This chain joins TRBV4-1 and TRBJ1-5, with 10 bases matching TRBD1. Trimming cost V 2 bases and J 11 bases; bases outside gene matches: 6. The CDR3 runs 14 residues. Germline V gene lookup returns CDR1 MGHRA and CDR2 YSYEKL.

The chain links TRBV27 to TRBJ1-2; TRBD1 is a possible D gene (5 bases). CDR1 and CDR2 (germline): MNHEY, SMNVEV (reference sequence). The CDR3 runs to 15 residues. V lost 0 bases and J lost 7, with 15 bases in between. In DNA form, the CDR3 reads TGTGCCAGCAGTTTATCCGCAGGGTGGTCTTCTGGCTACACCTTC. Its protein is CASSLSAGWSSGYTF.

Here the CDR3 DNA reads TGTGCCAGCAGCTTGGGGCCAGGGATCAGCAATCAGCCCCAGCATTTT. It specifies CASSLGPGISNQPQHF. V and J are TRBV5-4 and TRBJ1-5; D perhaps matches TRBD1 (5 bases). There are 16 residues in the CDR3. Germline loops: CDR1 SGHNT, CDR2 YYREEE (reference sequence). V was shortened by 0 bases and J by 1 base, with 11 bases between the two germline ends.

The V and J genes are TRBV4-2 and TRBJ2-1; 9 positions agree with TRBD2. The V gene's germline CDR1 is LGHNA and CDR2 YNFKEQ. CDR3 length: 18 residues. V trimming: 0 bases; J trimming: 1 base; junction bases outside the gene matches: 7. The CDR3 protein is CASSQDPQTSGSYNEQFF. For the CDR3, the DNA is TGTGCCAGCAGCCAAGACCCCCAGACTAGCGGATCCTACAATGAGCAGTTCTTC.

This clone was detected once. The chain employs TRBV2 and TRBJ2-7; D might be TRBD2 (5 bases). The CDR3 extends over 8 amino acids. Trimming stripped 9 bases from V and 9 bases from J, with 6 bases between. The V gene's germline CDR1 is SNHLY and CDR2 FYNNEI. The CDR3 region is CAREGQYF. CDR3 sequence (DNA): TGTGCCAGAGAGGGGCAGTACTTC.

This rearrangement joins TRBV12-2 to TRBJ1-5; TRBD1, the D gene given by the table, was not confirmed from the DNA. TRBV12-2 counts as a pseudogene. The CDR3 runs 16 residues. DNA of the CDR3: TGTGCAAGTCGCCCACGGACAGGGAATAGCAATCAGCCCCAGCATTTT. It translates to CASRPRTGNSNQPQHF.

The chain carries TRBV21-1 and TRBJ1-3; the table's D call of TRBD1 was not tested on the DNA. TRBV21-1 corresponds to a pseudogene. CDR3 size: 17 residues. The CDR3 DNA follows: TGTGCCAGCAGCAAATGTTTGACAGGGTCGACTGGAAACACCATATATTTT. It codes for CASSKCLTGSTGNTIYF.

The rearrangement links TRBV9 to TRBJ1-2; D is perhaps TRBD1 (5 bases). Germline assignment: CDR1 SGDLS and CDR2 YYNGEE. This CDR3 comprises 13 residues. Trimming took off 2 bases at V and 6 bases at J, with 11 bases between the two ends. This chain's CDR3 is CASSVQGSDGYTF. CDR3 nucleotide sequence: TGTGCCAGCAGCGTCCAGGGTTCGGATGGCTACACCTTC.

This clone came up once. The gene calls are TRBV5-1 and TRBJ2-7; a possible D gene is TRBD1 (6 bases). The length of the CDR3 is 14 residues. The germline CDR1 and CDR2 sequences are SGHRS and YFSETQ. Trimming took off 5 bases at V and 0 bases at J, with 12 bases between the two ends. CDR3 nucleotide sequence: TGCGCCAGCAGTATTCTGGACAGCTCCTACGAGCAGTACTTC. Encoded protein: CASSILDSSYEQYF.

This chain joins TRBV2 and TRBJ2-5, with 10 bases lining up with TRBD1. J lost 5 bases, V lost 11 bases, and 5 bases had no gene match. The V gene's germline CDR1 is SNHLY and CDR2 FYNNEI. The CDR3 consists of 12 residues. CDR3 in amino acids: CAGQGDLETQYF. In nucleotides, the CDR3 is TGTGCCGGACAGGGGGATTTGGAGACCCAGTACTTC. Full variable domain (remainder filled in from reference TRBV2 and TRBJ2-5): EPEVTQTPSHQVTQMGQEVILRCVPISNHLYFYWYRQILGQKVEFLVSFYNNEISEKSEIFDDQFSVERPDGSNFTLKIRSTKLEDSAMYFCAGQGDLETQYFGPGTRLLVL.

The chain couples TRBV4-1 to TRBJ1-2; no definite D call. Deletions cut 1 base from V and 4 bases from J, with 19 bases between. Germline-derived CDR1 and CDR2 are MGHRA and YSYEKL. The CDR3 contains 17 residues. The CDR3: CASSQVWDRTGGYGYTF. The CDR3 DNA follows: TGCGCCAGCAGCCAAGTTTGGGATAGAACGGGAGGCTATGGCTACACCTTC.